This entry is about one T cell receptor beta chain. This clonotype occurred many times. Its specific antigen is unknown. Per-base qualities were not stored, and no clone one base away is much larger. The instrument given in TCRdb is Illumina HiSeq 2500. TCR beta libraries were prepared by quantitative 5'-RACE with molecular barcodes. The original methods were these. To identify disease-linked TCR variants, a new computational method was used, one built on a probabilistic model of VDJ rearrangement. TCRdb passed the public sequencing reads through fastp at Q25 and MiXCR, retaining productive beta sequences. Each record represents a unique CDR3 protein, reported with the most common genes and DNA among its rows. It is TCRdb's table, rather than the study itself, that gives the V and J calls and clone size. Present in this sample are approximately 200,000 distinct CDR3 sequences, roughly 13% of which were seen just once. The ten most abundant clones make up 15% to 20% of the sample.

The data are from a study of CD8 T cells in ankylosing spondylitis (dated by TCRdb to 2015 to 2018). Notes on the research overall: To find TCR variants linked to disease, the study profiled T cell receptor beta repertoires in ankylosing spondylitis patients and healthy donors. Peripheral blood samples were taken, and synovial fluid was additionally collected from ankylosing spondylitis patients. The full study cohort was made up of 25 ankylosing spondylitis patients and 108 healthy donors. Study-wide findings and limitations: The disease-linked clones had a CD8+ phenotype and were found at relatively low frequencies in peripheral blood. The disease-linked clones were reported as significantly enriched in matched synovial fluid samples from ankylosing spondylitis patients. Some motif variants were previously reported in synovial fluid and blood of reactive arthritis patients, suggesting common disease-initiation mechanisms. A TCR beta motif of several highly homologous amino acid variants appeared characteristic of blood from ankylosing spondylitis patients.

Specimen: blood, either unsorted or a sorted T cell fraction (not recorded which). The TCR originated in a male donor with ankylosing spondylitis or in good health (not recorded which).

CDR3 sequence: CASSLEEGGYGYTF. The base sequence is TGTGCCAGCAGTTTAGAGGAGGGGGGCTATGGCTACACCTTC. The sequence joins TRBV12-3 or TRBV12-4 to TRBJ1-2, and TRBD1 may be the D gene, going by 6 matching bases. The CDR3 numbers 14 residues from cysteine through phenylalanine. The sequence is cut down to CDR3 DNA, 42 bases in frame from base 1. V is clipped by 1 base and J by 4 bases, and the sequence between their germline boundaries is 10 bases long.